Below are 23 T cell receptor beta chains sequenced from a single sample in a study of Ad26.COV2.S vaccination and SARS-CoV-2 variants. This sample's treatment: roughly 18 received Ad26.COV2.S at low or high dose, single or two shots; 5 received placebo; per-sample allocation not given. It was on day 63 after the first vaccine or placebo injection that samples were taken. The table came from immunoSEQ multiplex PCR; TCRdb's copy has only in-frame clones and leaves some out. The table lists about 680,000 clones, approximately 88% of them singletons, with approximately 1.5% in the top ten. Sequenced here: peripheral blood, sampled in a trial of Ad26.COV2.S vaccine versus placebo. The receptors were sampled from a person between 18 and 60 years old who received the Ad26.COV2.S COVID-19 vaccine or a placebo.

This chain joins TRBV13 and TRBJ1-5; possibly TRBD1 for D (6 bases). CDR1 and CDR2 (germline): PRHDT, FYEKMQ (reference sequence). The germline V and J ends were trimmed by 0 bases and 0 bases, with 12 bases remaining between them. The CDR3 is 17 amino acids. In DNA, the CDR3 is TGTGCCAGCAGCTTAGGTGGGGGCTCCTATAGCAATCAGCCCCAGCATTTT. Its translation is CASSLGGGSYSNQPQHF.

The chain has TRBV18 and TRBJ1-2; D gene ambiguous. The germline gives CDR1 KGHSH, CDR2 LQKENI. Trimming removed 5 bases at V and 4 bases at J, with 23 bases between. This CDR3 has 17 residues. CDR3 loop: CASSFWAAPRSPYGYTF. In nucleotides, the CDR3 is TGTGCCAGCTCATTTTGGGCTGCACCGAGGTCCCCCTATGGCTACACCTTC.

V and J are TRBV7-2 and TRBJ1-2; 7 nucleotides match TRBD1. Germline CDR1 is SGHTA and CDR2 is FQGNSA. V was pared by 5 bases and J by 4 bases, with 7 bases of the junction left unmatched. This CDR3 has 14 amino acids. The CDR3 DNA reads as TGTGCCAGCAGCCCATCGACAGGGATCTATGGCTACACCTTC. Amino acids: CASSPSTGIYGYTF.

This chain joins TRBV2 and TRBJ2-3, with D unclear. CDR1 is SNHLY and CDR2 is FYNNEI in the germline V gene. CDR3 size: 12 residues. V was clipped by 5 bases and J by 2 bases, with 5 bases between them. CDR3 loop: CASSWATDTQYF. The CDR3 coding sequence is TGTGCCAGCAGTTGGGCCACAGATACGCAGTATTTT.

The chain carries TRBV23-1 and TRBJ1-1, with no clear D. TRBV23-1 belongs to the ORF category, with a function that is uncertain. There are 13 residues in the CDR3. V was shortened by 3 bases and J by 0 bases, with 5 bases between the two germline ends. For the CDR3, the DNA is TGCGCCAGCAGTCAGGGCATGAACACTGAAGCTTTCTTT. Protein product: CASSQGMNTEAFF.

This clone occurred once. V and J are TRBV19 and TRBJ2-7, with D uncertain. Trimming removed 2 bases at V and 3 bases at J, with 8 bases between. CDR3 length equals 13 residues. Germline V gene sequence: CDR1 LNHDA, CDR2 SQIVND (reference sequence). Written as DNA, the CDR3 is TGTGCCAGTAGTATATTGGCCAACTACGAGCAGTACTTC. This codes for CASSILANYEQYF.

The rearrangement joins TRBV19 to TRBJ2-2; TRBD2 aligns across 11 bases. The CDR3 has 14 residues. The germline V gene encodes CDR1 LNHDA and CDR2 SQIVND (reference sequence). The V and J ends lost 9 bases and 6 bases, in that order; junction bases with no gene match: 6. The CDR3 loop is CASLPGLAAGELFF. As DNA, the CDR3 is TGTGCCAGCTTACCGGGACTAGCGGCCGGGGAGCTGTTTTTT.

Turning to this clone: The sample carries other DNA sequences with the same CDR3. V usage is TRBV23-1 and J usage is TRBJ2-2; D is undetermined. TRBV23-1 is placed among ORFs of uncertain function. V was trimmed by 6 bases and J by 0 bases, leaving 14 bases between them. The CDR3 has 16 residues. The CDR3 DNA is TGCGCCAGCAGCCTCAGGTGGCCAGCGAACACCGGGGAGCTGTTTTTT. Amino acids: CASSLRWPANTGELFF.

J is TRBJ1-1 and V is TRBV18; D call uncertain. The CDR3 length is 15 residues. The V end was cut by 4 bases, the J end by 5 bases, with 17 bases between. CDR1 KGHSH and CDR2 LQKENI come from the germline V gene. CDR3 sequence: CASSLSSAPGTEAFF. The CDR3 region has the DNA TGTGCCAGCTCACTCAGCAGCGCCCCGGGGACTGAAGCTTTCTTT.

The V call is TRBV15, the J call TRBJ1-2; a weak D match, TRBD1 (5 bases). V lost 3 bases, J lost 0 bases, and 20 bases lay in between. Germline values: CDR1 LNHNV, CDR2 YYDKDF (reference sequence). This CDR3 is 18 amino acids long. This CDR3 is CATSSVQAMVGANYGYTF. DNA for the CDR3: TGTGCCACCAGCAGCGTACAGGCCATGGTAGGGGCTAACTATGGCTACACCTTC. Full variable domain (remainder filled in from reference TRBV15 and TRBJ1-2): DAMVIQNPRYQVTQFGKPVTLSCSQTLNHNVMYWYQQKSSQAPKLLFHYYDKDFNNEADTPDNFQSRRPNTSFCFLDIRSPGLGDTAMYLCATSSVQAMVGANYGYTFGSGTRLTVV.

The chain uses TRBV19 and TRBJ2-5, with 10 positions matching TRBD2. CDR1 and CDR2 from the germline V gene are LNHDA and SQIVND (reference sequence). The CDR3 is 14 residues long. Losses at the gene ends were 4 bases for V and 2 bases for J; bases not matched to a gene: 1. CDR3 sequence (DNA): TGTGCCAGTAGTACTAGCGGGAGTCAAGAGACCCAGTACTTC. Translated, it gives CASSTSGSQETQYF.

The J gene is TRBJ2-5, the V gene TRBV6-5; no firm D call. The germline V gene has CDR1 MNHEY and CDR2 SVGAGI. The V end lost 7 bases, the J end lost 7 bases, and 16 bases lay between the germline ends. CDR3 length equals 13 residues. The CDR3 DNA follows: TGTGCCAGCACTAGGGCTCGCACCGGGACCCAGTACTTC. Translation gives CASTRARTGTQYF.

The rearrangement uses TRBV19 and TRBJ1-2; no clear D. The CDR3 consists of 12 residues. The germline V gene encodes CDR1 LNHDA and CDR2 SQIVND (reference sequence). V lost 5 bases, J lost 4 bases, and 8 bases lay in between. CDR3 amino acids: CASSLEGYGYTF. The CDR3 DNA follows: TGTGCCAGTAGTCTCGAGGGCTATGGCTACACCTTC.

The chain uses TRBV10-3 and TRBJ2-1, with TRBD1 matching 8 bases. Germline lookup yields CDR1 ENHRY and CDR2 SYGVKD. J gave up 8 bases and V 3 bases, and 18 bases lay outside the gene matches. The length of the CDR3 is 18 residues. The DNA of the CDR3 is TGTGCCATCAGTGACTCATTTTTAGGACAGGGTCCATCGGATGAGCAGTTCTTC. Its protein is CAISDSFLGQGPSDEQFF.

The gene calls are TRBV29-1 and TRBJ1-1; D perhaps matches TRBD1 (5 bases). This CDR3 contains 15 residues. CDR1 is SQVTM, CDR2 ANQGSEA, per germline. V shed 4 bases and J shed 8 bases, with 23 bases lying between them. DNA for the CDR3: TGCAGCGTTGTAGGCCAGGGCGGAACCGCCTCAGAAGCTTTCTTT. This sequence encodes CSVVGQGGTASEAFF. Full variable domain (missing parts from reference TRBV29-1 and TRBJ1-1): SAVISQKPSRDICQRGTSLTIQCQVDSQVTMMFWYRQQPGQSLTLIATANQGSEATYESGFVIDKFPISRPNLTFSTLTVSNMSPEDSSIYLCSVVGQGGTASEAFFGQGTRLTVV.

The V call is TRBV6-5, the J call TRBJ2-3; 7 bases line up with TRBD2. V was clipped by 1 base and J by 6 bases; unmatched bases: 7. Germline V gene data show CDR1 as MNHEY and CDR2 as SVGAGI. The CDR3 sequence is 15 residues long. Here the CDR3 DNA reads TGTGCCAGCAGTTACTTAGCGGGCGGTGGGGATACGCAGTATTTT. Protein: CASSYLAGGGDTQYF.

The CDR3 region is CSVVGQGGTEAFF. The CDR3, as DNA: TGCAGCGTTGTGGGACAGGGTGGAACTGAAGCTTTCTTT. J is TRBJ1-1 and V is TRBV29-1, with TRBD1 matching 9 bases. The CDR3 loop spans 13 amino acids. The junction had 5 bases not matched to a gene; V was cut back by 4 bases and J by 5 bases. Per the germline V gene, CDR1 is SQVTM and CDR2 is ANQGSEA.

The rearrangement joins TRBV4-2 to TRBJ2-1, with D perhaps matching TRBD1 or TRBD2 (6 bases each). CDR1 and CDR2 from the germline V gene are LGHNA and YNFKEQ. The CDR3 sequence is 18 residues long. Between the trimmed V and J ends, which lost 3 bases and 4 bases, there was a span of 22 bases. The CDR3 sequence: CASSQYLGGTGAYNEQFF. CDR3 sequence (DNA): TGTGCCAGCAGCCAGTATCTAGGGGGGACTGGCGCTTACAATGAGCAGTTCTTC.

The V gene is TRBV7-9, the J gene TRBJ2-3; 10 positions agree with TRBD2. Trimming took 7 bases from V and 3 from J; bases not matched to a gene: 7. Germline CDR1 and CDR2: SEHNR and FQNEAQ (reference sequence). The CDR3 consists of 15 residues. CDR3 DNA sequence: TGTGCCAGCACCGCCGGGACTAGCGAAACAGATACGCAGTATTTT. Translation: CASTAGTSETDTQYF.

Here the CDR3 DNA reads TGTGCCACCAGTGATCCCCCGTCAGCGGGACACTACAATGAGCAGTTCTTC. Translating gives CATSDPPSAGHYNEQFF. V gene TRBV24-1 combines with J gene TRBJ2-1, with TRBD2 as a possible D gene (7 bases). The CDR3 totals 17 residues. Trimming removed 3 bases from V and 3 bases from J, with 17 bases in between. CDR1 and CDR2 from the germline V gene are KGHDR and SFDVKD.

CDR3 DNA: TGCGCCAGCAGCTTGGGCCCGGACGTCTCCTACGAGCAGTACTTC. It yields the protein CASSLGPDVSYEQYF. The V call is TRBV5-1, the J call TRBJ2-7; no clear D. The germline CDR1 and CDR2 sequences are SGHRS and YFSETQ. V gave up 0 bases and J gave up 0 bases, with 10 bases separating them. The CDR3 is 15 amino acids.

The chain couples TRBV3-1 (or the pseudogene TRBV3-2) to TRBJ2-1; D is unclear. This CDR3 region has 15 residues. CDR1 is LGHDT and CDR2 is YNNKEL in the germline V gene (reference sequence). Between the trimmed V and J ends, which lost 0 bases and 3 bases, there was a span of 9 bases. CDR3 DNA: TGTGCCAGCAGCCAAGATGCAGGCTACTACAATGAGCAGTTCTTC. Its protein product is CASSQDAGYYNEQFF.

V is TRBV6-5 and J is TRBJ2-5, with D hard to call. Germline CDR1 MNHEY, CDR2 SVGAGI. Trimming left V 6 bases short and J 5 bases short, with 7 bases between. This CDR3 has 11 amino acids. CDR3 sequence: CASRIGETQYF. CDR3 bases: TGTGCCAGCAGGATAGGGGAGACCCAGTACTTC.